This T cell receptor (beta chain) was captured in a study of blood T cell repertoires in COVID-19. As for the study in general: Sample material is recorded as cDNA or gDNA derived from T cells, B-cell-depleted T cells, or PBMCs.

This clone was seen a handful of times. The table came from immunoSEQ multiplex PCR; TCRdb's copy has only in-frame clones and leaves some out. This table holds tens of thousands of clones, about 91% found once. V shed 4 bases and J 8 bases; nucleotides not matched to a gene: 6. CDR1 SGHRS and CDR2 YFSETQ come from the germline V gene. The CDR3 totals 15 residues. The sequence came from a human donor with active COVID-19. The donor label of this sample is uncertain. The chain combines TRBV5-1 with TRBJ2-1; 13 bases are a match to TRBD2. The sample taken for sequencing was peripheral blood. The CDR3 spells CASSVGTSGADEQFF. CDR3 in DNA: TGCGCCAGCAGCGTCGGGACTAGCGGGGCCGATGAGCAGTTCTTC.